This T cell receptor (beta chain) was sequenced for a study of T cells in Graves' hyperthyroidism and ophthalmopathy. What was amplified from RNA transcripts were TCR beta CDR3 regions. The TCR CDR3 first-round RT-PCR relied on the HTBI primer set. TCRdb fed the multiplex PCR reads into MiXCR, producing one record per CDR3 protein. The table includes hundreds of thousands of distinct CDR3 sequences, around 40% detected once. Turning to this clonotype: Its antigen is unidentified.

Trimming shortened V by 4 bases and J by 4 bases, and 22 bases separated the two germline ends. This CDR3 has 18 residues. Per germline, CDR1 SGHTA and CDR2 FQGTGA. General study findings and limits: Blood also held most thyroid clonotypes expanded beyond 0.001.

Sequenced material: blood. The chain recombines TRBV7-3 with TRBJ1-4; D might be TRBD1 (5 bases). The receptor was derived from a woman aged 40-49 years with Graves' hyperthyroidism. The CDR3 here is CASSSRSGGGGLNEKLFF. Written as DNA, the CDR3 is TGTGCCAGCAGCTCCAGGTCGGGGGGAGGCGGACTTAATGAAAAACTGTTTTTT.